This T cell receptor (beta chain) was sequenced during a study of CD8+ T cells in alopecia areata. The study, taken as a whole, reports: It was lesional scalp, especially alopecia totalis/universalis, that showed higher clonality than normal scalp. Patients shared TCRs less clearly than mice did, possibly for HLA-related reasons.

Of note for this clone: The antigen is unknown.

The CDR3 covers 14 residues. CDR1 and CDR2 from the germline V gene are MNHEY and SVGAGI. V lost 5 bases, J lost 1 base, and 4 bases stayed unmatched. Alopecia areata patients had lesional scalp punch biopsies and peripheral blood taken from them. RNA extraction was followed by reverse transcription into cDNA, which acted as the sequencing template. Assay used: immunoSEQ multiplex PCR; TCRdb lists only in-frame clones, some missing. The repertoire includes 65,000 to 95,000 clones, roughly half of them detected once, and just over 5.5% sits in the top ten. The chain is built from TRBV6-5 and TRBJ2-5; 7 positions agree with TRBD1. Source material: NKG2D-high CD8+ T cells sorted from blood. This TCR was sampled from a human donor with alopecia areata. CDR3 residues: CASSGRDSQETQYF. The CDR3 DNA sequence: TGTGCCAGCAGTGGCCGGGACAGCCAAGAGACCCAGTACTTC.